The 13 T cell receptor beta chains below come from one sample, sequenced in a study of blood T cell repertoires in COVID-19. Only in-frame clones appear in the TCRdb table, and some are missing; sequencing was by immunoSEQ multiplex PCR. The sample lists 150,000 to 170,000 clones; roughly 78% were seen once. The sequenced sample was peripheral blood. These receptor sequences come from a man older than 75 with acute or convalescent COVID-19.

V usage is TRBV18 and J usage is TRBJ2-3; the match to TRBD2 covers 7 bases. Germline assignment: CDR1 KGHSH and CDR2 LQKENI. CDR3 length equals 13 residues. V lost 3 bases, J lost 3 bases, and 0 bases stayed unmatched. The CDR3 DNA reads TGTGCCAGCTCACCGGGGGGGACAGATACGCAGTATTTT. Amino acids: CASSPGGTDTQYF.

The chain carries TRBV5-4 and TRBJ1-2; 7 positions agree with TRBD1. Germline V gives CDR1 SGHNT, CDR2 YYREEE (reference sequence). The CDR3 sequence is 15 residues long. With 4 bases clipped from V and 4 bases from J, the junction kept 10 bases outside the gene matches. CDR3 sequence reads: CASSTLRDSAYGYTF. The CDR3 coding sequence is TGTGCCAGCAGCACTTTAAGGGACAGCGCCTATGGCTACACCTTC.

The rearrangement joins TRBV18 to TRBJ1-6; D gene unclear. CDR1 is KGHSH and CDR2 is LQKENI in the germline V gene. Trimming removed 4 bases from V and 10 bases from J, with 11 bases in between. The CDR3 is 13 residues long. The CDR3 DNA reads TGTGCCAGCTCACAATACCCGGGGTCACCCCTCCACTTT. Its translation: CASSQYPGSPLHF. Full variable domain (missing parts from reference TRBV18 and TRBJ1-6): NAGVMQNPRHLVRRRGQEARLRCSPMKGHSHVYWYRQLPEEGLKFMVYLQKENIIDESGMPKERFSAEFPKEGPSILRIQQVVRGDSAAYFCASSQYPGSPLHFGNGTRLTVT.

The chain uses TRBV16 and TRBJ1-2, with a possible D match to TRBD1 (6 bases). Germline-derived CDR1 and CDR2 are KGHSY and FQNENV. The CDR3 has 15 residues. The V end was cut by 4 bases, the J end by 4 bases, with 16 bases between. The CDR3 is CASSPRQEPIYGYTF. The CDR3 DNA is TGTGCCAGCAGCCCTAGACAGGAGCCGATCTATGGCTACACCTTC.

The CDR3 nucleotides are TGTGCCAGCAGCAACGGACAGGGCGTTTTTATCGAGACCCAGTACTTC. Translated: CASSNGQGVFIETQYF. The chain is built from TRBV2 and TRBJ2-5; TRBD1 matches at 8 bases. In germline, CDR1 is SNHLY, CDR2 FYNNEI. The CDR3 extends over 16 amino acids. The J segment lost 5 bases and the V segment lost 6 bases, leaving 14 bases of the junction unmatched.

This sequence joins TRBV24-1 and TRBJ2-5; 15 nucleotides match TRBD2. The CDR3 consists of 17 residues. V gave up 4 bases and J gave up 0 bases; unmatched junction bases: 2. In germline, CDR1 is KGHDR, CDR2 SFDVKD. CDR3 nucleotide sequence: TGTGCCACCAGTGAGGGACTAGCGGGGGGATACCAAGAGACCCAGTACTTC. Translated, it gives CATSEGLAGGYQETQYF.

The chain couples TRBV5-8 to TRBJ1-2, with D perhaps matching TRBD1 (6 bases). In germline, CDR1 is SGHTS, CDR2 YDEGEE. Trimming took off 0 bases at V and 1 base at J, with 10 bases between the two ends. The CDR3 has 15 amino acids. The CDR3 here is CASSLGSRGNYGYTF. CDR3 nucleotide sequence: TGTGCCAGCAGCTTGGGTTCCAGGGGTAACTATGGCTACACCTTC.

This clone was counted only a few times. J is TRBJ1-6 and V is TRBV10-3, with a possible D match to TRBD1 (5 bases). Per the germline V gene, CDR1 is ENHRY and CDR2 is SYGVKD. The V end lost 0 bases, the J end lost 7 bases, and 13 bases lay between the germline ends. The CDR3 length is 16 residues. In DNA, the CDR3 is TGTGCCATCAGTGAGTCGCAGGCAGGGAGGAATTCACCCCTCCACTTT. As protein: CAISESQAGRNSPLHF.

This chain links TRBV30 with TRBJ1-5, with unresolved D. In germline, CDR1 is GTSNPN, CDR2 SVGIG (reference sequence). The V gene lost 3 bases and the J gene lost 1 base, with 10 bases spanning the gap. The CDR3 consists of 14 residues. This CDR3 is CAWRARRSNQPQHF. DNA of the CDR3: TGTGCCTGGAGAGCACGGCGGAGCAATCAGCCCCAGCATTTT.

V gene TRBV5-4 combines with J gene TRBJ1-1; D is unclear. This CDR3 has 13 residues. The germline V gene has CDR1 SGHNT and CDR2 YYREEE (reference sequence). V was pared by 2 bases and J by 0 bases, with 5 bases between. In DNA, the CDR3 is TGTGCCAGCAGCTTTCCAGTGAACACTGAAGCTTTCTTT. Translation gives CASSFPVNTEAFF.

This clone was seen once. The CDR3 DNA sequence: TGTGCCAGCAGTTTATGGGGACGGACAGGGTTTACGAGCTCCTATAATTCACCCCTCCACTTT. It encodes CASSLWGRTGFTSSYNSPLHF. The chain recombines TRBV27 with TRBJ1-6; 8 bases line up with TRBD1. J lost 0 bases, V lost 1 base, and 14 bases had no gene match. The germline CDR1 and CDR2 sequences are MNHEY and SMNVEV (reference sequence). This CDR3 comprises 21 residues.

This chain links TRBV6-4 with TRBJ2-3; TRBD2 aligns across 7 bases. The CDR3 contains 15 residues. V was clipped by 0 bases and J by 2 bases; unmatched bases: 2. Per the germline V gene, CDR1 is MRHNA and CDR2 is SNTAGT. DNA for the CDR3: TGTGCCAGCAGTGACTCAGCGGGGTTCACAGATACGCAGTATTTT. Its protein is CASSDSAGFTDTQYF.

CDR3 in DNA: TGTGCCAGCAGTCCTCAGACAGGGTCGGTCGCCTCCGGGGAGCTGTTTTTT. Encoded protein: CASSPQTGSVASGELFF. The chain couples TRBV6-6 to TRBJ2-2; TRBD1 matches 7 bases. Germline values: CDR1 MNHNY, CDR2 SVGAGI (reference sequence). CDR3 length: 17 residues. Trimming removed 5 bases from V and 6 bases from J; junction bases left unmatched: 15.